The 16 T cell receptor beta chains in this list originate from one sample, sequenced in a study of blood T cell repertoires in COVID-19. Generated by immunoSEQ multiplex PCR, the TCRdb table keeps only in-frame clones and is missing some. This sample has under 200,000 clones; approximately 80% occur once, and the top ten carry 3% to 3.5%. The sequenced material came from PBMCs or T cells enriched from blood (not recorded which). Receptors originate from a woman aged 55-70 years who had recovered from COVID-19.

This clone was seen once. This chain connects TRBV2 to TRBJ2-3; D may be TRBD1 (6 bases). This CDR3 has 12 residues. CDR1 is SNHLY, CDR2 FYNNEI, per germline. V lost 3 bases and J lost 6, with 7 bases in between. Written as DNA, the CDR3 is TGTGCCAGCAGTGAGCAGGGGGATACGCAGTATTTT. This codes for CASSEQGDTQYF.

The chain is built from TRBV5-1 and TRBJ2-1; 12 nucleotides agree with TRBD2. CDR3 length: 16 residues. V lost 0 bases, J lost 6 bases, and 4 bases stayed unmatched. Per the germline V gene, CDR1 is SGHRS and CDR2 is YFSETQ. The CDR3 DNA reads TGCGCCAGCAGCTTGGTTGGACTAGCGGGGTCCAATGAGCAGTTCTTC. It encodes CASSLVGLAGSNEQFF.

The rearrangement joins TRBV2 to TRBJ1-5; 10 bases agree with TRBD1. The V and J ends lost 6 bases and 3 bases, in that order; junction bases with no gene match: 5. The CDR3 totals 15 residues. Germline V gene lookup returns CDR1 SNHLY and CDR2 FYNNEI. CDR3 sequence: CASRWTGGINQPQHF. CDR3 nucleotides: TGTGCCAGCAGATGGACAGGGGGAATCAATCAGCCCCAGCATTTT.

The rearrangement uses TRBV10-3 and TRBJ1-1, with D perhaps TRBD1 (6 bases). This CDR3 region has 13 residues. V gave up 7 bases and J gave up 2 bases, with 11 bases separating them. Per germline, CDR1 ENHRY and CDR2 SYGVKD. The CDR3 bases are TGTGCCATCAAAACAGGGCCTAACACTGAAGCTTTCTTT. It is translated as CAIKTGPNTEAFF.

V is TRBV4-1 and J is TRBJ1-1; 8 positions match TRBD1. The CDR3 is 14 residues long. V gave up 4 bases and J gave up 5 bases; unmatched junction bases: 6. Germline CDR1 MGHRA, CDR2 YSYEKL. The CDR3 reads CASSRTGSTTEAFF. DNA for the CDR3: TGCGCCAGCAGCCGGACAGGGAGCACTACTGAAGCTTTCTTT.

The chain has TRBV7-8 and TRBJ1-5; 7 positions match TRBD1. Germline loops: CDR1 SGHVS, CDR2 FQNEAQ. This CDR3 spans 16 amino acids. Germline trimming cut 1 base from V and 0 bases from J; bases unmatched to any gene: 3. The CDR3 DNA reads as TGTGCCAGCAGCTTAGGGGGACAGTATAGCAATCAGCCCCAGCATTTT. Protein sequence: CASSLGGQYSNQPQHF.

The rearrangement joins TRBV21-1 to TRBJ2-5; the D call of TRBD1 is as the table states it, not checked on the DNA. TRBV21-1 is noted as a pseudogene. The CDR3 totals 16 residues. The CDR3 DNA reads as TGTGCCAGCAGCTTTCCCGTAGACAGGGCGAGAAAGACCCAGTACTTC. Its protein is CASSFPVDRARKTQYF.

The V and J genes are TRBV19 and TRBJ1-6; possible D gene TRBD1, 6 bases. This CDR3 has 14 residues. The V gene lost 6 bases and the J gene lost 5 bases, with 11 bases spanning the gap. The germline CDR1 and CDR2 sequences are LNHDA and SQIVND (reference sequence). The CDR3 loop reads CASRARDNNSPLHF. The CDR3 coding sequence is TGTGCCAGTAGGGCCCGGGACAATAATTCACCCCTCCACTTT. The variable domain in full, with the rest retrieved from reference TRBV19 and TRBJ1-6, is DGGITQSPKYLFRKEGQNVTLSCEQNLNHDAMYWYRQDPGQGLRLIYYSQIVNDFQKGDIAEGYSVSREKKESFPLTVTSAQKNPTAFYLCASRARDNNSPLHFGNGTRLTVT.

This chain connects TRBV9 to TRBJ2-1; 9 nucleotides agree with TRBD2. This CDR3 has 15 residues. Germline V lookup: CDR1 SGDLS, CDR2 YYNGEE. After removal of 2 bases from V and 6 bases from J, the junction contained 6 bases not matched to a gene. CDR3 in DNA: TGTGCCAGCAGCGTTCTAGCGGGAAACCCCAATGAGCAGTTCTTC. This codes for CASSVLAGNPNEQFF. The variable domain in full, completed from reference TRBV9 and TRBJ2-1, reads DSGVTQTPKHLITATGQRVTLRCSPRSGDLSVYWYQQSLDQGLQFLIQYYNGEERAKGNILERFSAQQFPDLHSELNLSSLELGDSALYFCASSVLAGNPNEQFFGPGTRLTVL.

This clone has only a few counts. The rearrangement uses TRBV3-1 (or the pseudogene TRBV3-2) and TRBJ2-5; 8 bases fit TRBD2. The trim removed 4 bases at V and 11 bases at J, leaving 18 bases unmatched. CDR1 LGHDT and CDR2 YNNKEL come from the germline V gene (reference sequence). The CDR3 totals 16 residues. The CDR3 coding sequence is TGTGCCAGCAGCCCAGAGAAGAGAGCGGGGGTCGCGGCGCAGTACTTC. The encoded protein is CASSPEKRAGVAAQYF.

This chain joins TRBV30 and TRBJ2-3; a weak D match, TRBD1 (5 bases). V was clipped by 5 bases and J by 9 bases, with 12 bases between them. CDR1 and CDR2 (germline): GTSNPN, SVGIG (reference sequence). The CDR3 covers 11 residues. This CDR3 is CAWGRVLTQYF. DNA for the CDR3: TGTGCCTGGGGCAGGGTCCTGACGCAGTATTTT.

This clone was seen a single time. The rearrangement joins TRBV5-1 to TRBJ2-7; the match to TRBD2 covers 13 bases. The CDR3 extends over 15 amino acids. The germline V gene encodes CDR1 SGHRS and CDR2 YFSETQ. V shed 2 bases and J 4 bases; nucleotides not matched to a gene: 3. The CDR3 reads CASSLTSGGAYEQYF. As DNA, the CDR3 is TGCGCCAGCAGCTTAACTAGCGGGGGGGCGTACGAGCAGTACTTC.

A remark on this clone: One end of the junction is discordant with germline, which a read error may explain. The chain couples TRBV3-1 (or the pseudogene TRBV3-2) to TRBJ1-2; D gene uncertain. Germline CDR1 and CDR2: LGHDT and YNNKEL (reference sequence). CDR3 size: 12 residues. The CDR3 here is CASRQGGGGYTF. The CDR3 DNA reads as TGTGCCAGCAGGCAAGGCGGTGGTGGCTACACCTTC.

The rearrangement links TRBV2 to TRBJ1-1; TRBD1 aligns across 7 bases. There are 14 residues in the CDR3. Germline V gene data show CDR1 as SNHLY and CDR2 as FYNNEI. V gave up 4 bases and J gave up 4 bases; unmatched junction bases: 6. The CDR3 nucleotides are TGTGCCAGCAGTGTCGGCAGGGGGTCCACTGAAGCTTTCTTT. It is translated as CASSVGRGSTEAFF.

A single count supports this clone. The rearrangement uses TRBV6-5 and TRBJ2-3; D may be TRBD2 (7 bases). V was shortened by 4 bases and J by 8 bases, with 13 bases between the two germline ends. There are 13 residues in the CDR3. From germline, CDR1 is MNHEY and CDR2 SVGAGI. The CDR3 region has the DNA TGTGCCAGCAGTTTAGGGGGGGCGGTTACGCAGTATTTT. Residues: CASSLGGAVTQYF.

This clone was seen many times. The rearrangement joins TRBV24-1 to TRBJ2-5; TRBD1 might be the D (5 bases). V was shortened by 1 base and J by 5 bases, with 10 bases between the two germline ends. The CDR3 runs 14 residues. The germline V gene has CDR1 KGHDR and CDR2 SFDVKD. The CDR3 region has the DNA TGTGCCACCAGTGATTTAGGGGTGGGGGAGACCCAGTACTTC. It is translated as CATSDLGVGETQYF.